A selection of T cell receptor beta chains follows, all from one sample in a study of shared T cell receptors in the human thymus. Libraries were prepared by immunoSEQ multiplex PCR; TCRdb keeps only in-frame clonotypes and omits some of them. Of 630,000 or so clones in the sample, over 75% were seen once. This sample also appeared in a second study, on human thymus T cells.

Source material: thymocytes. These receptors were collected from a boy younger than two with a congenital heart defect. CDR3s include the opening cysteine and the closing phenylalanine or tryptophan. Each record gives: D gene, J gene, clone size, V gene, CDR3 protein, CDR3 DNA. The D gene is left open where the match is weak. Clone sizes are given selectively: once, few, many, or a class where the clone is expanded.

>TRBD1|TRBJ1-1|-|TRBV9
CASSFNRGTEAFF
TGTGCCAGCAGCTTCAACAGGGGCACTGAAGCTTTCTTT
>-|TRBJ1-3|-|TRBV2
CASRVGASGNTIYF
TGTGCCAGCAGAGTGGGGGCCTCTGGAAACACCATATATTTT
>-|TRBJ2-3|-|TRBV4-3
CASSQVRTDSTDTQYF
TGCGCCAGCAGCCAAGTCAGGACAGACAGCACAGATACGCAGTATTTT
>-|TRBJ2-7|-|TRBV5-1
CASSLGDRNYEQYF
TGCGCCAGCAGCTTGGGAGACAGGAACTACGAGCAGTACTTC
>TRBD1|TRBJ2-7|-|TRBV11-2
CASSFPLSPGQGYEQYF
TGTGCCAGCAGCTTCCCCTTATCTCCCGGACAGGGCTACGAGCAGTACTTC
>TRBD1|TRBJ2-7|-|TRBV18
CASSPGTGRYEQYF
TGTGCCAGCTCACCCGGGACAGGCCGCTACGAGCAGTACTTC
>-|TRBJ2-1|-|TRBV6-5
CASSYFGQSNEQFF
TGTGCCAGCAGTTACTTCGGACAGTCCAATGAGCAGTTCTTC
>TRBD2|TRBJ2-3|-|TRBV5-1
CASSFSQRGGDTQYF
TGCGCCAGCAGCTTCAGCCAGCGGGGGGGAGATACGCAGTATTTT
>-|TRBJ1-3|-|TRBV5-1
CASSLNIYSGNTIYF
TGCGCCAGCAGCTTAAATATCTACTCTGGAAACACCATATATTTT
>-|TRBJ1-1|-|TRBV28
CASSRTDLMNTEAFF
TGTGCCAGCAGTCGGACAGACCTTATGAACACTGAAGCTTTCTTT
>-|TRBJ2-3|-|TRBV7-3
CASSPTVTDTQYF
TGTGCCAGCAGCCCCACAGTGACAGATACGCAGTATTTT
>TRBD1|TRBJ2-1|-|TRBV28
CASSKTPRGSSYNEQFF
TGTGCCAGCAGTAAAACCCCCAGGGGGAGCTCCTACAATGAGCAGTTCTTC
>-|TRBJ2-3|few|TRBV6-5
CAAGSAATDTQYF
TGTGCTGCGGGTTCCGCTGCCACAGATACGCAGTATTTT
>TRBD1|TRBJ1-5|-|TRBV27
CASSLVAGTGPHQPQHF
TGTGCCAGCAGTTTAGTAGCCGGGACAGGGCCACATCAGCCCCAGCATTTT
>-|TRBJ2-5|-|TRBV5-5
CASSLFQTGRSETQYF
TGTGCCAGCAGCTTGTTTCAGACAGGGAGGTCGGAGACCCAGTACTTC
>TRBD2|TRBJ2-3|-|TRBV4-3
CASSPTFQIAGAGTDTQYF
TGCGCCAGCAGCCCTACGTTCCAGATAGCGGGAGCCGGCACAGATACGCAGTATTTT
>-|TRBJ1-2|-|TRBV7-9
CASGCFGYGGYTF
TGTGCCAGCGGCTGCTTCGGGTATGGGGGCTACACCTTC
>TRBD2|TRBJ2-6|-|TRBV27
CASSPLIPTSGSSGANVLTF
TGTGCCAGCAGTCCGCTAATACCGACTAGCGGGTCCTCTGGGGCCAACGTCCTGACTTTC
>TRBD1|TRBJ2-2|-|TRBV12-5
CASGFSGGDKPGELFF
TGTGCTAGTGGTTTTTCAGGGGGCGATAAGCCCGGGGAGCTGTTTTTT
>TRBD1|TRBJ1-2|-|TRBV19
CASSISAQGQLTNYGYTF
TGTGCCAGTAGTATATCCGCCCAGGGACAGCTAACTAACTATGGCTACACCTTC
>-|TRBJ2-1|-|TRBV19
CASSIGAGGPRYNEQFF
TGTGCCAGTAGCATAGGGGCAGGAGGACCCCGCTACAATGAGCAGTTCTTC
>TRBD2|TRBJ2-7|few|TRBV4-3
CASSQDRMGFGRYEQYF
TGCGCCAGCAGCCAAGATCGAATGGGGTTCGGGAGGTACGAGCAGTACTTC
>TRBD1|TRBJ2-1|-|TRBV6-5
CASSGQGFPYNEQFF
TGTGCCAGCAGTGGACAGGGGTTCCCCTACAATGAGCAGTTCTTC
>-|TRBJ2-2|-|TRBV2
CASSAKTGELFF
TGTGCCAGCAGCGCGAAAACCGGGGAGCTGTTTTTT
>-|TRBJ2-3|-|TRBV6-6
CASTPTRGSTDTQYF
TGTGCCAGCACTCCCACGCGCGGGAGCACAGATACGCAGTATTTT
>TRBD2|TRBJ2-1|-|TRBV4-3
CASSQDSGFSHNEQFF
TGCGCCAGCAGCCAAGATAGCGGGTTTTCGCACAATGAGCAGTTCTTC
>TRBD2|TRBJ2-1|-|TRBV6-6
CASSYSRGGSGLQFF
TGTGCCAGCAGTTACTCGAGAGGTGGTAGCGGGTTGCAGTTCTTC
>-|TRBJ2-7|-|TRBV10-1
CASSEGRTRGGEQYF
TGCGCCAGCAGCGAGGGGCGAACCAGGGGTGGCGAGCAGTACTTC
>-|TRBJ2-1|-|TRBV9
CASHGGPGNEQFF
TGTGCCAGTCACGGGGGGCCGGGCAATGAGCAGTTCTTC
>-|TRBJ1-1|-|TRBV20-1
CSAREGIEAFF
TGCAGTGCTAGAGAGGGCATTGAAGCTTTCTTT
>TRBD2|TRBJ2-1|-|TRBV28
CASSFLREASLNEQFF
TGTGCCAGCAGTTTTTTGCGGGAGGCCTCCCTCAATGAGCAGTTCTTC
>-|TRBJ1-6|-|TRBV5-1
CASSRGPDHNSPLHF
TGCGCCAGCAGCAGGGGCCCCGACCATAATTCACCCCTCCACTTT
>TRBD2|TRBJ2-3|-|TRBV19
CASSIGRTRRLSTDTQYF
TGTGCCAGTAGTATAGGTCGGACTAGGAGATTGAGTACAGATACGCAGTATTTT
>TRBD2|TRBJ2-3|-|TRBV19
CASREGQGTSGRNTDTQYF
TGTGCCAGTAGGGAGGGACAGGGGACTAGCGGGAGGAACACAGATACGCAGTATTTT
>-|TRBJ1-6|-|TRBV5-1
CASSLSNNSPLHF
TGCGCCAGCAGTTTAAGCAATAATTCACCCCTCCACTTT
>TRBD1|TRBJ1-3|-|TRBV28
CASTPWTGFGTIYF
TGTGCCAGCACCCCATGGACAGGGTTCGGCACCATATATTTT
>-|TRBJ2-1|-|TRBV2
CVQLSYNEQFF
TGTGTCCAACTGAGCTACAATGAGCAGTTCTTC
>-|TRBJ1-2|-|TRBV4-1
CASSQEEEGTNYGYTF
TGCGCCAGCAGCCAAGAGGAGGAGGGGACTAACTATGGCTACACCTTC
>TRBD1|TRBJ2-1|few|TRBV2
CASSRDRESGEQFF
TGTGCCAGCAGCCGGGACAGGGAGTCAGGTGAGCAGTTCTTC
>-|TRBJ1-2|-|TRBV4-1
CASSQDLLKAAFGYTF
TGCGCCAGCAGCCAAGACCTTTTGAAGGCGGCATTTGGCTACACCTTC
>-|TRBJ2-4|-|TRBV7-8
CASSLPRGNIQYF
TGTGCCAGCAGCTTACCACGGGGAAACATTCAGTACTTC
>TRBD1|TRBJ1-2|-|TRBV4-2
CASSQDGRPFWGQGGDRYGYTF
TGTGCCAGCAGCCAAGATGGCCGGCCCTTCTGGGGACAGGGAGGAGATCGCTATGGCTACACCTTC
>-|TRBJ1-3|-|TRBV28
CASSPTRAYSGNTIYF
TGTGCCAGCAGCCCGACCAGGGCTTACTCTGGAAACACCATATATTTT
>TRBD1|TRBJ1-6|-|TRBV28
CASSFDRGGRSPLHF
TGTGCCAGCAGTTTCGATCGAGGGGGCAGATCACCCCTCCACTTT
>-|TRBJ2-7|-|TRBV4-1
CASSQDPDRFSYEQYF
TGCGCCAGCAGCCAAGATCCCGACAGGTTCTCCTACGAGCAGTACTTC
>TRBD2|TRBJ2-1|-|TRBV5-1
CASSPRTSGRNNEQFF
TGCGCCAGCAGCCCGCGGACTAGCGGGAGGAACAATGAGCAGTTCTTC
>-|TRBJ1-5|-|TRBV6-1
CASSEGVIQPQHF
TGTGCCAGCAGTGAAGGAGTAATTCAGCCCCAGCATTTT
>TRBD1|TRBJ2-3|once|TRBV5-4
CASRPGQGATDTQYF
TGTGCCAGCAGACCGGGACAGGGGGCTACAGATACGCAGTATTTT
>TRBD2|TRBJ2-3|once|TRBV7-9
CASSLGRLAGVEDTQYF
TGTGCCAGCAGCTTAGGTAGACTAGCGGGAGTTGAAGATACGCAGTATTTT
>TRBD2|TRBJ2-1|-|TRBV28
CASREGSIAGHDNEQFF
TGTGCCAGCAGGGAGGGTTCGATAGCGGGACATGACAATGAGCAGTTCTTC
>TRBD2|TRBJ2-7|-|TRBV30
CAWSVRAGKPYEQYF
TGTGCCTGGAGTGTAAGAGCGGGAAAACCATACGAGCAGTACTTC
>TRBD2|TRBJ2-7|once|TRBV5-1
CASSLRGGLWYEQYF
TGCGCCAGCAGCTTGCGCGGGGGTCTCTGGTACGAGCAGTACTTC
>-|TRBJ2-3|-|TRBV4-2
CASSQGPLHTDTQYF
TGTGCCAGCAGCCAAGGGCCGCTTCACACAGATACGCAGTATTTT
>-|TRBJ2-1|-|TRBV14
CASSRPRSYNEQFF
TGTGCCAGCAGCCGCCCGCGGAGCTACAATGAGCAGTTCTTC
>-|TRBJ1-1|-|TRBV18
CASSPVSGVGTEAFF
TGTGCCAGCTCACCAGTTTCAGGGGTAGGCACTGAAGCTTTCTTT
>TRBD2|TRBJ2-1|-|TRBV4-3
CASSPTSGGAGEQFF
TGCGCCAGCAGCCCAACTAGCGGGGGGGCCGGTGAGCAGTTCTTC
>TRBD2|TRBJ2-1|-|TRBV7-2
CASSPSSGFRAGEQFF
TGTGCCAGCAGCCCGTCTAGCGGGTTCCGGGCGGGTGAGCAGTTCTTC
>-|TRBJ2-3|once|TRBV4-3
CASSQDNPSASSTDTQYF
TGCGCCAGCAGCCAAGATAATCCTTCCGCCTCAAGCACTGATACGCAGTATTTT
>-|TRBJ2-1|-|TRBV15
CATSSARTTFYNEQFF
TGTGCCACCAGCTCCGCCCGGACTACCTTCTACAATGAGCAGTTCTTC